This paragraph covers one T cell receptor (beta chain) sequence. The antigen remains unidentified. The source of the sample is a study of shared clonotypes between healthy human individuals. The study's findings and limits: Non-shared clonotypes had lower generation probabilities than clonotypes shared by all four sorted-subset donors. Incompleteness in sorted-subset sequencing, despite large depth, was shown by rarefaction. Sampling was confined to blood; repertoires within tissues likely differ.

The CDR3 is 15 residues long. V lost 1 base and J lost 2; bases outside the gene matches: 4. The V gene's germline CDR1 is GTSNPN and CDR2 SVGIG (reference sequence). Sequenced by immunoSEQ multiplex PCR; TCRdb stores in-frame clones only, minus some. The sample shows about 1 million clones, 70% to 80% of them seen only once. The sequence was obtained from a man in his late teens or twenties in good health. This chain connects TRBV30 to TRBJ2-7; TRBD2 agrees at 11 bases. The sample comprised memory CD4+ T cells sorted from blood. Subset noted: CD45RA-negative fraction. This CDR3 is CAWSAGSGGAYEQYF. In DNA, the CDR3 is TGTGCCTGGAGTGCTGGTAGCGGGGGGGCCTACGAGCAGTACTTC.